This T cell receptor (beta chain) was obtained from a study of blood T cell repertoires in COVID-19. The CDR3 loop spans 13 amino acids. The germline CDR1 and CDR2 sequences are SEHNR and FQNEAQ (reference sequence). The V end lost 2 bases, the J end lost 9 bases, and 11 bases lay between the germline ends. Repertoires were generated with immunoSEQ multiplex PCR, while TCRdb's copy carries only in-frame clones and drops some. The profile shows some 390,000 clones, 70% to 90% of them singletons. This sequence was found in a human donor in a cohort sampled during active COVID-19. The gene calls are TRBV7-9 and TRBJ2-1, with unresolved D. Sequencing used peripheral blood. The CDR3 DNA sequence: TGTGCCAGCAGCTTACTTTCGGTTCGTGAGCAGTTCTTC. The encoded protein is CASSLLSVREQFF.